The 27 T cell receptor beta chains reported below all come from one sample, sequenced in a study of a mutant IDH1 vaccine in newly diagnosed glioma. Their recognized antigens are unknown. The time point: week 5, during vaccination. Topical imiquimod accompanied each vaccine dose, which consisted of 300 ug of mutant IDH1 20-mer peptide. TCRdb keeps only in-frame clones here, not all; method: immunoSEQ multiplex PCR. The table records roughly 28,000 clones, roughly 90% of them present only once. The sample in question was PBMCs, obtained from a glioma patient whose treatment included an IDH1 peptide vaccine. These receptors came from a man between 18 and 29 years old with glioma.

The chain links TRBV4-2 to TRBJ2-1; 10 bases fit TRBD2. The CDR3 consists of 17 residues. Germline-derived CDR1 and CDR2 are LGHNA and YNFKEQ. Trimming cost V 0 bases and J 4 bases; bases outside gene matches: 6. The CDR3 DNA reads as TGTGCCAGCAGCCAAGAAGGAGCTAGCGGGAGTTACAATGAGCAGTTCTTC. Translation: CASSQEGASGSYNEQFF.

The chain carries TRBV7-8 and TRBJ1-1; D uncertain. V was clipped by 5 bases and J by 3 bases, with 13 bases between them. The germline CDR1 and CDR2 sequences are SGHVS and FQNEAQ. The CDR3 length is 14 residues. CDR3 sequence (DNA): TGTGCCAGCAGCCCAGTTCGGGTGGACACTGAAGCTTTCTTT. Residues: CASSPVRVDTEAFF.

This chain uses TRBV5-1 with TRBJ1-2; tentative D call: TRBD1 (5 bases). Germline CDR1 SGHRS, CDR2 YFSETQ. The CDR3 sequence is 14 residues long. V gave up 0 bases and J gave up 3 bases, with 9 bases separating them. This CDR3 reads CASSLERGDYGYTF. The CDR3 nucleotides are TGCGCCAGCAGCTTGGAAAGGGGTGACTATGGCTACACCTTC.

This clone came up a few times. The chain joins TRBV2 to TRBJ1-5; the D is unclear. V was clipped by 3 bases and J by 6 bases, with 12 bases between them. The CDR3 contains 14 residues. The germline V gene has CDR1 SNHLY and CDR2 FYNNEI. The CDR3 region is CASSEGRRAQPQHF. The CDR3 DNA reads TGTGCCAGCAGTGAGGGCCGCCGCGCTCAGCCCCAGCATTTT.

The chain has TRBV7-2 and TRBJ1-6, with 8 positions matching TRBD1. Per germline, CDR1 SGHTA and CDR2 FQGNSA. The CDR3 is 15 residues long. J gave up 8 bases and V 2 bases, and 5 bases lay outside the gene matches. CDR3 loop: CASSLQGQVYSPLHF. Written as DNA, the CDR3 is TGTGCCAGCAGCTTACAGGGACAGGTGTATTCACCCCTCCACTTT.

The chain combines TRBV30 with TRBJ2-7, with 9 bases that match TRBD1. This CDR3 region has 14 residues. In germline, CDR1 is GTSNPN, CDR2 SVGIG (reference sequence). Trimming cost V 2 bases and J 6 bases; bases outside gene matches: 8. The CDR3 DNA reads TGTGCCTGGAGTAGACGGGACAGGGAGGGCGAGCAGTACTTC. It codes for CAWSRRDREGEQYF. Drawing the rest from reference TRBV30 and TRBJ2-7, the complete variable domain is SQTIHQWPATLVQPVGSPLSLECTVEGTSNPNLYWYRQAAGRGLQLLFYSVGIGQISSEVPQNLSASRPQDRQFILSSKKLLLSDSGFYLCAWSRRDREGEQYFGPGTRLTVT.

The rearrangement links TRBV6-1 to TRBJ1-2; no clear D. CDR1 and CDR2 from the germline V gene are MNHNS and SASEGT. The V and J ends lost 10 bases and 4 bases respectively, with 13 bases between them. The CDR3 has 12 residues. CDR3 bases: TGTGCCACCTCGCGGCTGTTCTATGGCTACACCTTC. Its protein product is CATSRLFYGYTF.

Here the CDR3 reads CASSSPSTPLSEAFF. CDR3 sequence (DNA): TGTGCCAGCAGCTCTCCCTCGACACCATTGAGTGAAGCTTTCTTT. The genes are TRBV5-6 and TRBJ1-1; unclear D gene. The CDR3 is 15 residues long. The germline CDR1 and CDR2 sequences are SGHDT and YYEEEE. V was shortened by 3 bases and J by 7 bases, with 19 bases between the two germline ends.

V is TRBV29-1 and J is TRBJ1-1; D is possibly TRBD1 (6 bases). The CDR3 loop spans 13 amino acids. V shed 7 bases and J shed 1 base, with 13 bases lying between them. Looked up from germline, CDR1 is SQVTM and CDR2 is ANQGSEA. The CDR3 nucleotides read TGCAGCGCTAAAGGACAGTCGAACACTGAAGCTTTCTTT. Residues: CSAKGQSNTEAFF.

The chain carries TRBV4-3 and TRBJ1-5; D perhaps matches TRBD1 (5 bases). Trimming pared 0 bases from V and 7 bases from J, leaving 13 bases between. In germline, CDR1 is LGHNA, CDR2 YSLEER. The CDR3 length is 15 residues. CDR3 sequence: CASSQDSRNRQPQHF. As DNA, the CDR3 is TGCGCCAGCAGCCAAGATAGTCGAAACAGGCAGCCCCAGCATTTT.

V gene TRBV18 combines with J gene TRBJ2-6, with D hard to call. The CDR3 runs to 15 residues. Deletions cut 3 bases from V and 2 bases from J, with 8 bases between. Germline CDR1 is KGHSH and CDR2 is LQKENI. The CDR3 sequence is CASSPFGAGANVLTF. The CDR3 bases are TGTGCCAGCTCACCTTTTGGGGCTGGGGCCAACGTCCTGACTTTC.

The chain recombines TRBV30 with TRBJ1-2, with D unclear. CDR1 GTSNPN and CDR2 SVGIG come from the germline V gene (reference sequence). The length of the CDR3 is 13 residues. Trimming pared 0 bases from V and 0 bases from J, leaving 5 bases between. The CDR3 here is CAWSVEANYGYTF. CDR3 in DNA: TGTGCCTGGAGTGTGGAAGCTAACTATGGCTACACCTTC.

The rearrangement links TRBV5-6 to TRBJ2-7; D is possibly TRBD1 (6 bases). Germline CDR1 and CDR2: SGHDT and YYEEEE. V shed 0 bases and J shed 6 bases, with 16 bases lying between them. This CDR3 has 15 residues. CDR3 coding DNA: TGTGCCAGCAGCTTGGCTGCAGGGGATATGGTCGAGCAGTACTTC. Translation gives CASSLAAGDMVEQYF.

The V call is TRBV30, the J call TRBJ1-1, with 10 bases lining up with TRBD1. Trimming cost V 3 bases and J 4 bases; bases outside gene matches: 2. This CDR3 region has 13 residues. Per germline, CDR1 GTSNPN and CDR2 SVGIG (reference sequence). CDR3 amino acids: CAWSRTGGTEAFF. In nucleotides, the CDR3 is TGTGCCTGGAGCCGGACAGGGGGCACTGAAGCTTTCTTT.

The V call is TRBV6-1, the J call TRBJ1-5; D ambiguous. The germline V gene encodes CDR1 MNHNS and CDR2 SASEGT. Between the trimmed V and J ends, which lost 4 bases and 2 bases, there was a span of 12 bases. This CDR3 has 15 amino acids. The CDR3 spells CASSGGSHGNQPQHF. CDR3 in DNA: TGTGCCAGCAGTGGTGGGAGTCATGGCAATCAGCCCCAGCATTTT.

The CDR3 reads CAVAASTDTQYF. As DNA, the CDR3 is TGTGCCGTAGCAGCTAGCACAGATACGCAGTATTTT. V usage is TRBV28 and J usage is TRBJ2-3; unclear D gene. The CDR3 runs 12 residues. The germline V gene has CDR1 MDHEN and CDR2 SYDVKM. V shed 11 bases and J shed 0 bases, with 9 bases lying between them.

A single count supports this clone. This chain connects TRBV6-6 to TRBJ1-1; D uncertain. The CDR3 loop spans 13 amino acids. Germline V gene data show CDR1 as MNHNY and CDR2 as SVGAGI (reference sequence). With 6 bases removed from V and 1 base from J, the gap between germline ends came to 9 bases. The chain's CDR3 is CASRDMGNTEAFF. CDR3 sequence (DNA): TGTGCCAGCAGAGACATGGGGAACACTGAAGCTTTCTTT.

The genes are TRBV25-1 and TRBJ1-2; D may be TRBD1 (6 bases). Trimming shortened V by 5 bases and J by 4 bases, and 11 bases separated the two germline ends. The CDR3 has 13 residues. The germline CDR1 and CDR2 sequences are MGHDK and SYGVNS. CDR3: CASSKQGGYGYTF. In nucleotides, the CDR3 is TGTGCCAGCAGTAAACAGGGTGGCTATGGCTACACCTTC.

The chain is built from TRBV2 and TRBJ1-4; D is uncertain. Germline values: CDR1 SNHLY, CDR2 FYNNEI. V dropped 4 bases and J dropped 2 bases, with 8 bases sitting between them. This CDR3 region has 14 residues. The CDR3 sequence is CASSGLSTNEKLFF. Written as DNA, the CDR3 is TGTGCCAGCAGTGGGTTAAGTACTAATGAAAAACTGTTTTTT.

V is TRBV29-1 and J is TRBJ1-1, with 11 bases lining up with TRBD1. CDR1 SQVTM and CDR2 ANQGSEA come from the germline V gene. The V and J ends lost 7 bases and 4 bases, in that order; junction bases with no gene match: 8. This CDR3 has 14 residues. In DNA form, the CDR3 reads TGCAGCGGGAAGGACAGGGGGCTGGGCACTGAAGCTTTCTTT. It translates to CSGKDRGLGTEAFF.

The chain uses TRBV4-1 and TRBJ2-3; 13 bases map to TRBD2. Per germline, CDR1 MGHRA and CDR2 YSYEKL. J lost 4 bases, V lost 0 bases, and 7 bases had no gene match. There are 18 residues in the CDR3. The CDR3 bases are TGCGCCAGCAGCCAAGATCGAACTAGCGGGGGGGGAGCAGATACGCAGTATTTT. It translates to CASSQDRTSGGGADTQYF.

This clone was counted a single time. This sequence joins TRBV6-5 and TRBJ1-1; 7 bases fit TRBD1. V trimming: 8 bases; J trimming: 10 bases; junction bases outside the gene matches: 10. The CDR3 sequence is 12 residues long. Germline values: CDR1 MNHEY, CDR2 SVGAGI. The chain's CDR3 is CASHPPQGGAFF. The CDR3 DNA sequence: TGTGCCAGCCACCCCCCTCAGGGGGGAGCTTTCTTT.

The chain has TRBV5-1 and TRBJ2-5; 7 bases map to TRBD2. Losses at the gene ends were 1 base for V and 4 bases for J; bases not matched to a gene: 10. Germline values: CDR1 SGHRS, CDR2 YFSETQ. This CDR3 is built from 16 residues. CDR3: CASSLNKAGFSETQYF. The CDR3 DNA reads as TGCGCCAGCAGCTTGAACAAAGCGGGATTTTCAGAGACCCAGTACTTC.

The gene calls are TRBV6-5 and TRBJ1-5; D remains unclear. The CDR3 runs to 14 residues. Germline CDR1 is MNHEY and CDR2 is SVGAGI. Trimming removed 1 base from V and 2 bases from J, with 6 bases in between. CDR3 nucleotides: TGTGCCAGCAGTTACTTCCAGGGCAATCAGCCCCAGCATTTT. Its protein is CASSYFQGNQPQHF.

This chain uses TRBV25-1 with TRBJ2-3; D is perhaps TRBD2 (5 bases). This CDR3 comprises 14 residues. Between the trimmed V and J ends, which lost 3 bases and 2 bases, there was a span of 9 bases. Germline loops: CDR1 MGHDK, CDR2 SYGVNS. CDR3 coding DNA: TGTGCCAGCAGTGAGCTAGCCATCACAGATACGCAGTATTTT. Protein product: CASSELAITDTQYF.

This chain uses TRBV5-6 with TRBJ2-5; TRBD2 agrees at 11 bases. Germline V gene data show CDR1 as SGHDT and CDR2 as YYEEEE. The ends lost 6 bases at V and 5 bases at J; junction bases unmatched: 6. The CDR3 extends over 14 amino acids. CDR3 sequence (DNA): TGTGCCAGCACCCGGGGACTAGCGGCGGAGACCCAGTACTTC. It specifies CASTRGLAAETQYF.

The V call is TRBV9, the J call TRBJ1-1; a weak D match, TRBD1 (6 bases). V was trimmed by 3 bases and J by 0 bases, leaving 12 bases between them. Germline lookup yields CDR1 SGDLS and CDR2 YYNGEE. The CDR3 has 15 residues. Written as DNA, the CDR3 is TGTGCCAGCAGCGGCAGACAGGCCATGAACACTGAAGCTTTCTTT. Translating gives CASSGRQAMNTEAFF. Combining the CDR3 with reference TRBV9 and TRBJ1-1 gives the whole variable domain DSGVTQTPKHLITATGQRVTLRCSPRSGDLSVYWYQQSLDQGLQFLIQYYNGEERAKGNILERFSAQQFPDLHSELNLSSLELGDSALYFCASSGRQAMNTEAFFGQGTRLTVV.